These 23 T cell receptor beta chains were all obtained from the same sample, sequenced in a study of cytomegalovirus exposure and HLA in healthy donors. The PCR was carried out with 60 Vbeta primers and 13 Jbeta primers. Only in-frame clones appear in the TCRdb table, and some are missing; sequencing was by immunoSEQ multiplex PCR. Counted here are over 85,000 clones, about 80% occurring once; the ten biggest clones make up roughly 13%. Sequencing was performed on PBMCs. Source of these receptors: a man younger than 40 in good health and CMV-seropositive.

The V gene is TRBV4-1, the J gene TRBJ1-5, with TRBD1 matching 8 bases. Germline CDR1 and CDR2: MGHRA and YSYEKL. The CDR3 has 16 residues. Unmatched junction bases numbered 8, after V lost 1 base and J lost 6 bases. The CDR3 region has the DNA TGCGCCAGCAGCCAAGTCGAGCGGACAGGGCCTCAGCCCCAGCATTTT. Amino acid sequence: CASSQVERTGPQPQHF.

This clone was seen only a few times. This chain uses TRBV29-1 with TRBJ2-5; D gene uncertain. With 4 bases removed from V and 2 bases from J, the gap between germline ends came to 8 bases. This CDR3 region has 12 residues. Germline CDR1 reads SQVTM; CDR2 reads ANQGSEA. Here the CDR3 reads CSVVGFQETQYF. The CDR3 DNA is TGCAGCGTTGTTGGCTTTCAAGAGACCCAGTACTTC.

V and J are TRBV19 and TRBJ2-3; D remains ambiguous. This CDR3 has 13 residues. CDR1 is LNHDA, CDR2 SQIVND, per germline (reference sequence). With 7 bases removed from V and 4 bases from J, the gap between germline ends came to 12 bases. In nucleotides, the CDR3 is TGTGCCAGTAAACCGGGTGGAGCAGATACGCAGTATTTT. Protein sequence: CASKPGGADTQYF.

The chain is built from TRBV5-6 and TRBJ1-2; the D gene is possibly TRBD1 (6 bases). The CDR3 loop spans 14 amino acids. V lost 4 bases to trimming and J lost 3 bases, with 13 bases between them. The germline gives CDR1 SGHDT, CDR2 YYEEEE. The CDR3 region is CASSPPDRYYGYTF. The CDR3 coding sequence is TGTGCCAGCAGCCCCCCTGACAGGTACTATGGCTACACCTTC.

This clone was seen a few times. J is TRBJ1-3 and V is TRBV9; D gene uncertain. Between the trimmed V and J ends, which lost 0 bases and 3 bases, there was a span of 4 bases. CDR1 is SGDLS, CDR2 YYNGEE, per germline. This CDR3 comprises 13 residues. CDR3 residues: CASSVGDGNTIYF. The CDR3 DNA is TGTGCCAGCAGCGTAGGAGATGGAAACACCATATATTTT.

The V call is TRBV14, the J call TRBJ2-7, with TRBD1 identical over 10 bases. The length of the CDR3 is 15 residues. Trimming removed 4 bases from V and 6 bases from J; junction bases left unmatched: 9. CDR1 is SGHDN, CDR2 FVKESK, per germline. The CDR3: CASSPWGQGSLEQYF. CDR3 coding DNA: TGTGCCAGCAGCCCTTGGGGACAGGGGAGTCTCGAGCAGTACTTC.

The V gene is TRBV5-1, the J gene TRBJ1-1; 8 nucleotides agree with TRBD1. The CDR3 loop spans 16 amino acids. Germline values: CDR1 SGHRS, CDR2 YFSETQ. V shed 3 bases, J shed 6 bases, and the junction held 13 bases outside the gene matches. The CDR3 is CASSWGDRRQQAEAFF. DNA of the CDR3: TGCGCCAGCAGCTGGGGGGACAGGAGACAACAAGCTGAAGCTTTCTTT.

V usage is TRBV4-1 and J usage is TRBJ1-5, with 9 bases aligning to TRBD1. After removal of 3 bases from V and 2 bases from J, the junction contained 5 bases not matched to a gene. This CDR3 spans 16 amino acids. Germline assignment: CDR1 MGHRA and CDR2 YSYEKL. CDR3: CASSQTGGGGNQPQHF. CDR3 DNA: TGCGCCAGCAGCCAGACAGGGGGGGGAGGCAATCAGCCCCAGCATTTT.

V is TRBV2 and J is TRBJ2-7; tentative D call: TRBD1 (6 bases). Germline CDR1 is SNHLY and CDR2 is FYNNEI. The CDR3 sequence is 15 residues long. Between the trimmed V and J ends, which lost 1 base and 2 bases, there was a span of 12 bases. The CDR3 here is CASSEGGRGPYEQYF. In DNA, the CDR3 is TGTGCCAGCAGTGAAGGAGGCAGGGGTCCCTACGAGCAGTACTTC.

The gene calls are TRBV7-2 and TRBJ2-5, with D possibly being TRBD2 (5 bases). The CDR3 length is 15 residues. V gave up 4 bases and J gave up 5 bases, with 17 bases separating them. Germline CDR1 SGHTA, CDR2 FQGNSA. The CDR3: CASSSNPPGGETQYF. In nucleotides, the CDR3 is TGTGCCAGCAGCTCCAATCCACCCGGCGGGGAGACCCAGTACTTC.

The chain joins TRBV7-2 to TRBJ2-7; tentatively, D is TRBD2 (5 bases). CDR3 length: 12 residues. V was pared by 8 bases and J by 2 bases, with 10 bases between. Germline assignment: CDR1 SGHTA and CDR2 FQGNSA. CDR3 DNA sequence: TGTGCCAGCGGGCGGGCGACCTACGAGCAGTACTTC. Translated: CASGRATYEQYF.

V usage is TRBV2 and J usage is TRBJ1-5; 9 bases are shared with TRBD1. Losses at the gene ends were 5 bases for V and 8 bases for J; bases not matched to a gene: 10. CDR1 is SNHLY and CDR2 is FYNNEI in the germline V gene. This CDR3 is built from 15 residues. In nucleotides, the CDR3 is TGTGCCAGCAGTTCGGGACAGGGCCTCGGGGAGCCCCAGCATTTT. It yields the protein CASSSGQGLGEPQHF. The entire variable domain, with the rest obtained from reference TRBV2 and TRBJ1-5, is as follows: EPEVTQTPSHQVTQMGQEVILRCVPISNHLYFYWYRQILGQKVEFLVSFYNNEISEKSEIFDDQFSVERPDGSNFTLKIRSTKLEDSAMYFCASSSGQGLGEPQHFGDGTRLSIL.

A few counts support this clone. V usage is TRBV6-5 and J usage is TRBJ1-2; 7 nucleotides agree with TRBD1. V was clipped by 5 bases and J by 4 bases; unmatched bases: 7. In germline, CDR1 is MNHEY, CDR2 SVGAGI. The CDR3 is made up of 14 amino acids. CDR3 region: CASSLRQGGYGYTF. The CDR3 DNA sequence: TGTGCCAGCAGTCTCCGACAGGGAGGCTATGGCTACACCTTC.

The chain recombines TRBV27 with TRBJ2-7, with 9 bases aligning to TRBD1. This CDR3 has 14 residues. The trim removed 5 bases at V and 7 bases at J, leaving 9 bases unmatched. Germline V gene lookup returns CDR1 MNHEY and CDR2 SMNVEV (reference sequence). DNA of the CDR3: TGTGCCAGCAGTCCCGGGACAGGGCCCGGAGAGCAGTACTTC. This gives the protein CASSPGTGPGEQYF.

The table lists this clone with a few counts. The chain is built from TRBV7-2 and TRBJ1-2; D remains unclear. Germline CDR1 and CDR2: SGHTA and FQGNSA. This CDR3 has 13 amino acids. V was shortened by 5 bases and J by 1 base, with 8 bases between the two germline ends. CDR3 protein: CASSPSGNYGYTF. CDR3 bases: TGTGCCAGCAGCCCTTCGGGTAACTATGGCTACACCTTC.

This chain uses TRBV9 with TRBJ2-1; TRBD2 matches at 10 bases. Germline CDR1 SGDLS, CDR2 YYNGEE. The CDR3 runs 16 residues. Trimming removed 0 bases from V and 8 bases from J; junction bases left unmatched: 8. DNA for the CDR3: TGTGCCAGCAGCGTAGTAAGCGGGGGGGCTGGCCATGAGCAGTTCTTC. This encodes CASSVVSGGAGHEQFF.

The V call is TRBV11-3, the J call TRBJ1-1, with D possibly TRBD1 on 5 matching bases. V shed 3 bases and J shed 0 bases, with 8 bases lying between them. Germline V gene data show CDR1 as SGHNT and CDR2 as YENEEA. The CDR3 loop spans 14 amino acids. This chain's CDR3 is CASSLSGLNTEAFF. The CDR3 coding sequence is TGTGCCAGCAGCTTGTCAGGGTTGAACACTGAAGCTTTCTTT. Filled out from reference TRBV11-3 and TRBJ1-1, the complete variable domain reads EAGVVQSPRYKIIEKKQPVAFWCNPISGHNTLYWYLQNLGQGPELLIRYENEEAVDDSQLPKDRFSAERLKGVDSTLKIQPAELGDSAVYLCASSLSGLNTEAFFGQGTRLTVV.

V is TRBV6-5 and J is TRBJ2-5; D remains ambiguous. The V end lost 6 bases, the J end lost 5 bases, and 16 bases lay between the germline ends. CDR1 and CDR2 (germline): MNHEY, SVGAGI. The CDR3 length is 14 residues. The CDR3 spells CASSLGPRGETQYF. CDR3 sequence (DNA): TGTGCCAGCAGCCTAGGCCCCCGTGGGGAGACCCAGTACTTC.

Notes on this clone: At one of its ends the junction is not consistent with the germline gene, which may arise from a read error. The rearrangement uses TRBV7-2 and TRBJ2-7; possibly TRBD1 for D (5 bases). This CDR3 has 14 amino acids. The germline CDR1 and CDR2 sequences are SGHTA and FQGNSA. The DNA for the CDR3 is TGTGCCAGCAGCTTAGGAGGAGCAGGGCCCCAAATTTTATTC. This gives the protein CASSLGGAGPQILF.

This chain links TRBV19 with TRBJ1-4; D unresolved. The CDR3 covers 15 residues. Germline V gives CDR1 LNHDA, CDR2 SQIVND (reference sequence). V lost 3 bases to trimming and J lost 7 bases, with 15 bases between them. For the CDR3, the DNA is TGTGCCAGTAGTATGGTAAGGGAGAGGAGTGAAAAACTGTTTTTT. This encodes CASSMVRERSEKLFF. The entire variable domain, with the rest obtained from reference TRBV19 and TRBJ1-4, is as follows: DGGITQSPKYLFRKEGQNVTLSCEQNLNHDAMYWYRQDPGQGLRLIYYSQIVNDFQKGDIAEGYSVSREKKESFPLTVTSAQKNPTAFYLCASSMVRERSEKLFFGSGTQLSVL.

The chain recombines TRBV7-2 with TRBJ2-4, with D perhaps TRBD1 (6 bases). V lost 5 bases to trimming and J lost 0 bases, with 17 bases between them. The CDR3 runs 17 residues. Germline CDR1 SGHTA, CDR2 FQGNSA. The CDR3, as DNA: TGTGCCAGCAGCCGACAGGTTGGCTCGGTAGCCAAAAACATTCAGTACTTC. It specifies CASSRQVGSVAKNIQYF.

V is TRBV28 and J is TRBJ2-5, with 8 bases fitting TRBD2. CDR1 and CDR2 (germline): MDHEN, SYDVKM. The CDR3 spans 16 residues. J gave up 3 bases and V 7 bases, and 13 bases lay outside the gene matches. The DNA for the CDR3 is TGTGCCAGCACCACTGGGGGTAGCGGGGCCGAAGAGACCCAGTACTTC. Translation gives CASTTGGSGAEETQYF.

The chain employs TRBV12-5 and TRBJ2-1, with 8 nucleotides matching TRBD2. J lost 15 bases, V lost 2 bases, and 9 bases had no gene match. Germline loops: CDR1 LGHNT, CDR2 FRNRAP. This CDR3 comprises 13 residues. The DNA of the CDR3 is TGTGCTAGTGGTTTGCCAGGGACTAGTTCATGGTTCTTC. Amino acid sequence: CASGLPGTSSWFF.